Below, 16 T cell receptor beta chains from the same sample are listed, as sequenced in a study of T cell repertoires in cytomegalovirus infection. No antigen has been identified for these receptors. MiXCR, applied by TCRdb to the reads, yields one record per CDR3 protein. The sample records hundreds of thousands of distinct CDR3 sequences, 31% being singletons. Sequenced here: cultured CD8+ T cells from PBMCs, sampled from culture after CMV antigen stimulation. Receptors were obtained from a human donor in good health (CMV status not recorded). Some clones in this sample may be carry-over from other donors' samples.

The table lists this clonotype with a few counts. The genes are TRBV6-5 and TRBJ1-1; D gene unclear. CDR1 and CDR2 (germline): MNHEY, SVGAGI. V was cut by 2 bases and J by 4 bases, with 14 bases left in between. CDR3 length: 15 amino acids. The CDR3: CASSYAPTIRTEAFF. The CDR3 DNA sequence: TGTGCCAGCAGTTACGCCCCGACTATCCGCACTGAAGCTTTCTTT.

The chain combines TRBV13 with TRBJ1-1, with 7 bases identical to TRBD1. In germline, CDR1 is PRHDT, CDR2 FYEKMQ (reference sequence). The CDR3 sequence is 15 residues long. The trim removed 2 bases at V and 1 base at J, leaving 4 bases unmatched. The CDR3 sequence is CASSLPGQQNTEAFF. CDR3 coding DNA: TGTGCCAGCAGCTTACCGGGACAGCAGAACACTGAAGCTTTCTTT.

This clonotype was observed at least ten times. V usage is TRBV7-2 and J usage is TRBJ2-7; D call uncertain. The CDR3 has 15 amino acids. CDR1 and CDR2 (germline): SGHTA, FQGNSA. V dropped 1 base and J dropped 4 bases, with 14 bases sitting between them. The CDR3 sequence: CASSLVRILEYEQYV. DNA for the CDR3: TGTGCCAGCAGCTTAGTACGTATTTTGGAATACGAGCAGTACGTC.

V and J are TRBV20-1 and TRBJ1-2; 10 bases line up with TRBD1. Germline CDR1 DFQATT, CDR2 SNEGSKA (reference sequence). The CDR3 spans 16 residues. J gave up 0 bases and V 5 bases, and 9 bases lay outside the gene matches. This chain's CDR3 is CSAGPGTGASNYGYTF. CDR3 sequence (DNA): TGCAGTGCTGGACCCGGGACAGGGGCTTCTAACTATGGCTACACCTTC.

Regarding this clonotype: The junction differs from germline at one of its ends, possibly a read error. This chain links TRBV25-1 with TRBJ2-5; D unresolved. CDR3 length: 14 residues. CDR1 is MGHDK and CDR2 is SYGVNS in the germline V gene. CDR3 nucleotide sequence: TGTGCCAGCAGTGAATACTCCAAACAAGGGACCCAGTACTTC. Its translation: CASSEYSKQGTQYF.

This clonotype has just a few counts. The chain joins TRBV14 to TRBJ2-7; 11 positions match TRBD1. CDR3 length: 14 residues. Germline V gene sequence: CDR1 SGHDN, CDR2 FVKESK. Germline trimming cut 7 bases from V and 5 bases from J; bases unmatched to any gene: 7. The CDR3: CASTRDRGSDEQYF. The CDR3 DNA reads as TGTGCCAGCACCCGGGACAGGGGGTCCGACGAGCAGTACTTC.

The table lists this clonotype with many counts. The V gene is TRBV7-2, the J gene TRBJ1-4, with D possibly being TRBD1 (5 bases). The V gene lost 6 bases and the J gene lost 5 bases, with 13 bases spanning the gap. The CDR3 runs to 14 residues. Germline V CDR1 and CDR2: SGHTA, FQGNSA. As DNA, the CDR3 is TGTGCCAGCAGTCCCTGGGGCGACAATGAAAAACTGTTTTTT. Translated, it gives CASSPWGDNEKLFF.

Points on this clonotype: It may be a read error: a sequence one base away is much more abundant. V and J are TRBV7-9 and TRBJ1-6; D perhaps matches TRBD1 (6 bases). Germline CDR1 and CDR2: SEHNR and FQNEAQ (reference sequence). CDR3 length: 16 residues. V lost 2 bases and J lost 7, with 15 bases in between. CDR3 in amino acids: CASSLPPTGTNSPLHF. In DNA form, the CDR3 reads TGTGCCAGCAGCTTACCGCCGACAGGAACAAATTCACCCCTCCACTTT.

This clonotype was recorded a few times. The chain has TRBV7-3 and TRBJ1-1; maybe TRBD1 (6 bases). Deletions cut 4 bases from V and 0 bases from J, with 21 bases between. The CDR3 has 18 residues. CDR1 and CDR2 (germline): SGHTA, FQGTGA. In nucleotides, the CDR3 is TGTGCCAGCAGCTCTTTTTTAGGGGGACACCCGATGAACACTGAAGCTTTCTTT. Protein: CASSSFLGGHPMNTEAFF. Filled out from reference TRBV7-3 and TRBJ1-1, the complete variable domain reads GAGVSQTPSNKVTEKGKYVELRCDPISGHTALYWYRQSLGQGPEFLIYFQGTGAADDSGLPNDRFFAVRPEGSVSTLKIQRTERGDSAVYLCASSSFLGGHPMNTEAFFGQGTRLTVV.

This sequence joins TRBV5-4 and TRBJ1-3; no reliable D call. With 2 bases removed from V and 0 bases from J, the gap between germline ends came to 9 bases. This CDR3 spans 15 amino acids. Germline V gene data show CDR1 as SGHNT and CDR2 as YYREEE (reference sequence). CDR3 sequence (DNA): TGTGCCAGCAGCTTCAGGCCGAGCTCTGGAAACACCATATATTTT. Translating it yields CASSFRPSSGNTIYF.

This clonotype was seen a few times. This chain joins TRBV6-5 and TRBJ1-5; 12 positions match TRBD1. Per germline, CDR1 MNHEY and CDR2 SVGAGI. The CDR3 is 16 residues long. V dropped 6 bases and J dropped 4; count of bases not matched to a gene: 7. CDR3 sequence: CASSQQGQGANQPQHF. Written as DNA, the CDR3 is TGTGCCAGCAGCCAACAGGGACAGGGGGCGAATCAGCCCCAGCATTTT.

The V call is TRBV7-9, the J call TRBJ2-3, with D perhaps matching TRBD1 or TRBD2 (5 bases each). Trimming shortened V by 5 bases and J by 0 bases, and 12 bases separated the two germline ends. The CDR3 totals 15 residues. CDR1 SEHNR and CDR2 FQNEAQ come from the germline V gene (reference sequence). The CDR3: CASSPGTFSTDTQYF. CDR3 bases: TGTGCCAGCAGCCCCGGGACCTTTAGCACAGATACGCAGTATTTT.

The rearrangement links TRBV2 to TRBJ2-5; TRBD2 matches at 14 bases. There are 19 residues in the CDR3. The V segment lost 0 bases and the J segment 3 bases; nucleotides outside the gene matches: 9. Germline CDR1 SNHLY, CDR2 FYNNEI. This CDR3 is CASSEALIPGLAGEETQYF. CDR3 in DNA: TGTGCCAGCAGTGAAGCTTTAATCCCGGGACTAGCGGGGGAAGAGACCCAGTACTTC.

The V call is TRBV6-2 or TRBV6-3, the J call TRBJ2-7; D is perhaps TRBD1 (5 bases). CDR3 length: 13 residues. V lost 4 bases and J lost 5, with 12 bases in between. The germline CDR1 and CDR2 sequences are MNHEY and SVGEGT. CDR3: CASSSGHQNEQYV. In DNA form, the CDR3 reads TGTGCCAGCAGTTCCGGACACCAAAACGAGCAGTACGTC.

The gene calls are TRBV5-4 and TRBJ2-2; D unresolved. With 7 bases removed from V and 6 bases from J, the gap between germline ends came to 13 bases. The V gene's germline CDR1 is SGHNT and CDR2 YYREEE (reference sequence). The CDR3 loop spans 13 amino acids. This CDR3 is CASEESLAGELFF. The CDR3 DNA follows: TGTGCCAGCGAGGAAAGTCTCGCCGGGGAGCTGTTTTTT.

The J gene is TRBJ2-5, the V gene TRBV6-6, with D unclear. Trimming took off 0 bases at V and 5 bases at J, with 13 bases between the two ends. The CDR3 loop spans 15 amino acids. Germline V CDR1 and CDR2: MNHNY, SVGAGI (reference sequence). The CDR3 spells CASSYSVVSVETQYF. The CDR3 DNA sequence: TGTGCCAGCAGTTACTCTGTGGTCTCTGTCGAGACCCAGTACTTC.